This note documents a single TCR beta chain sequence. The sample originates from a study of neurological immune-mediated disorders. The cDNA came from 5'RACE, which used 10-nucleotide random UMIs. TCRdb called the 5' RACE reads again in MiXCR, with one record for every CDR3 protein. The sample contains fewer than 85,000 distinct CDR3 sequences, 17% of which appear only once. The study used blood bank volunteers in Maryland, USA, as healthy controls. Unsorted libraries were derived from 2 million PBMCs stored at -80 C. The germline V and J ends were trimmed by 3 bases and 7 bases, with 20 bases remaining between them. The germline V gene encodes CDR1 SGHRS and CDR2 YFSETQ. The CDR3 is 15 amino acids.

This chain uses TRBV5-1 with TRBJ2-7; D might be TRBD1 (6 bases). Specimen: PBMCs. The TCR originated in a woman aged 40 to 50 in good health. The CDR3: CASSSGETSYNEQYF. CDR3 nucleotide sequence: TGCGCCAGCAGCTCAGGGGAGACGTCCTACAATGAGCAGTACTTC.